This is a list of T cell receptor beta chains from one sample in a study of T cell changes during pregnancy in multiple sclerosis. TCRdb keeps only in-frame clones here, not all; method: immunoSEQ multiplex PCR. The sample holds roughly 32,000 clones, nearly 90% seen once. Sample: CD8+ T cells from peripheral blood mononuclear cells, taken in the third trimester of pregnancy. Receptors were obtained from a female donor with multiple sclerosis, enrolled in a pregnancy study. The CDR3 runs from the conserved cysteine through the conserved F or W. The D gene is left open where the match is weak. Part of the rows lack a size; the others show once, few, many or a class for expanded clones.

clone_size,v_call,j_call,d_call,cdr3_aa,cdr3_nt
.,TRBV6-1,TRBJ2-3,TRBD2,CASCHSGSGTDTQYF,TGTGCCAGCTGTCATAGCGGGTCCGGCACAGATACGCAGTATTTT
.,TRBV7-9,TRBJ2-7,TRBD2,CASSYPGLAGGMGEQYF,TGTGCCAGCAGCTACCCCGGACTAGCGGGAGGAATGGGAGAGCAGTACTTC
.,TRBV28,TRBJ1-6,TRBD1,CASSTRDRDEPLHF,TGTGCCAGCAGTACCCGGGACAGGGATGAACCCCTCCACTTT
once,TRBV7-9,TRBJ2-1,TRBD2,CASSVYSGSSYNEQFF,TGTGCCAGCAGCGTATATAGCGGGAGCTCCTACAATGAGCAGTTCTTC
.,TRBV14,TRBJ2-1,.,CASSQEKTPSYNEQFF,TGTGCCAGCAGCCAAGAAAAGACTCCTTCCTACAATGAGCAGTTCTTC
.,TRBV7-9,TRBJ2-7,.,CASSSGQLYEQYF,TGTGCCAGCAGCTCCGGACAGTTGTACGAGCAGTACTTC
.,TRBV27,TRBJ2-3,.,CASSAKTRGTDTQYF,TGTGCCAGCAGTGCAAAGACACGTGGCACAGATACGCAGTATTTT
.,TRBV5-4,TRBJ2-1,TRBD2,CASGGREVFYNEQFF,TGTGCCAGCGGCGGGCGGGAGGTTTTCTACAATGAGCAGTTCTTC
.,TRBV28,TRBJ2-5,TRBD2,CASSFFSGRPQETQYF,TGTGCCAGCAGTTTCTTTAGCGGGAGACCCCAAGAGACCCAGTACTTC
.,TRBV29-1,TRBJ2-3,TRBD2,CSVELYLAGKADTQYF,TGCAGCGTTGAATTGTATCTAGCGGGGAAAGCAGATACGCAGTATTTT
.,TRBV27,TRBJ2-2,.,CASSFADLNTGELFF,TGTGCCAGCAGTTTTGCAGACTTGAACACCGGGGAGCTGTTTTTT
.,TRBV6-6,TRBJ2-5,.,CASSLVLETQYF,TGTGCCAGCAGCTTAGTTTTAGAGACCCAGTACTTC
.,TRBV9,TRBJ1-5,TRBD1,CASSVGGGKNQPQHF,TGTGCCAGCAGCGTAGGAGGGGGCAAGAATCAGCCCCAGCATTTT
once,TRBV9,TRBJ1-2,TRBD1,CASSVTRDQGAGYGYTF,TGTGCCAGCAGCGTAACCCGGGATCAGGGGGCTGGGTATGGCTACACCTTC
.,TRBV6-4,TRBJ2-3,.,CASSDSVEGAQYF,TGTGCCAGCAGTGACTCGGTGGAGGGCGCGCAGTATTTT